This T cell receptor beta chain comes out of a study of T cell responses to AZD1222 COVID-19 vaccine (TCRdb year 2021). About the full investigation: AZD1222 recipients whose second dose came at about 4 weeks and those whose second dose came at about 12 weeks were combined into one group, since spike-specific TCR depth and breadth did not differ between the two schedules. TCR sequencing was performed for 230 to 250 trial participants, of whom some 200 were given two doses of AZD1222 and around 25 were given two doses of MenACWY control vaccine. Enrollment into the trials was organized by age into subgroups of 18-55, 56-69 and 70-plus years, and those subgroups contained roughly 140, 27 and 60 TCR-sequenced participants, respectively.

The sample's time point, from its label and the paper: baseline before first vaccination. Samples from vaccinated people were obtained from the UK trials COV001 and COV002, which included a single-blind randomized controlled phase 2/3 trial of AZD1222 (ChAdOx1 nCoV-19) in healthy adults. For TCRbeta chain sequencing, PBMC samples were collected from trial participants at day 0 and at day 28 after the second dose. The CDR3 regions of human TCRbeta chains were analyzed by immunosequencing. Regarding the original processing steps: TCRs in the repertoires were compared against a reference library of SARS-CoV-2-specific TCRs that had been generated with the MIRA antigen-specificity platform. Breadth meant the fraction of unique TCRs that were SARS-CoV-2-associated, whereas depth meant the fraction of total T cells that were SARS-CoV-2-associated. Using the MIRA data, every spike-specific TCR was mapped to the spike region that the TCR reacted to and assigned to either a CD4 or a CD8 class. Log10-transformed breadth and depth values were compared by one-way ANOVA with Sidak's multiple comparisons tests. TCRdb re-hosts the immuneACCESS table, in-frame sequences only. Its copies lack some clones; in the studies checked, an unresolved V gene accounts for under half of them, and the cause for the rest is not known. That table furnishes V, J and clone size, whereas the DNA furnished D and trimming. This sample is represented by 90,000 or so clones; approximately 90% of them were singletons. Together, the top ten hold approximately 21% of the sample.

Results the study describes overall, beyond this receptor: A significant rise in spike-specific TCR breadth and depth was observed after two AZD1222 doses relative to day 0 and relative to MenACWY recipients. Conclusions about previously exposed vaccinees are limited, since just five or six AZD1222 recipients were seropositive for SARS-CoV-2 at baseline. CD4 TCRs associated with the vaccine covered the entire spike protein, and the dominant responses were in regions 160-218 and 743-854. No day 14 peak-response samples were available, so repertoires were characterized only after the peak T cell response. In the small 56-69-year group, the increase in depth fell short of significance, most likely because of low power. Participants were mostly white British and included more females than males, and it was suggested by the authors that clonal diversity may have been underestimated. Reportedly, close to half of the unique spike-specific TCRs recognized epitopes lying outside the regions that are mutated in the B.1.351 and B.1.1.7 variants.

Concerning this clone itself: Its target antigen remains unknown. Base qualities are not at hand, and no much larger clone is one base apart.

Measured from the cysteine to the phenylalanine, the CDR3 is 14 residues long. Only the CDR3 DNA is retained, 42 bases long and in frame from the first base. The germline V gene encodes CDR1 SNHLY and CDR2 FYNNEI. V is cut by 6 bases and J by 10 bases, and the space between the germline ends is 16 bases. The chain was built from TRBV2 and TRBJ1-6, with TRBD1 tentatively as D gene (6 bases match). This clonotype was obtained from an adult in good health. This material consisted of peripheral blood, taken on day 0 of AZD1222 vaccination. The CDR3 protein sequence reads: CASRGAAVGSPLHF. The bases read TGTGCCAGCAGGGGGGCGGCCGTGGGGTCACCCCTCCACTTT.